Here is one T cell receptor (beta chain) with its context. Its target is not known. A multiplex PCR was run with 60 Vbeta primers and 13 Jbeta primers. Using immunoSEQ multiplex PCR, the repertoire was profiled, and TCRdb retains in-frame clones only, with some absent. This table holds about 83,000 clones, about three quarters found once. Trimming shortened V by 4 bases and J by 3 bases, and 16 bases separated the two germline ends. The CDR3 extends over 16 amino acids. The germline CDR1 and CDR2 sequences are SGHDN and FVKESK. The sample comes from a study of cytomegalovirus exposure and HLA in healthy donors. Across the whole study: Among the 300 to 500 genotyped donors, around 81% were placed in the Caucasian-associated ancestry cluster. Notes on the study in general: The study assumed roughly uniform donor sequencing depth for presence/absence analyses. Certain indistinguishable V segments, among them TRBV6-2 and TRBV6-3, were excluded.

The gene calls are TRBV14 and TRBJ2-1, with a weak D call TRBD2 (5 bases). Sequencing was performed on PBMCs. This TCR came from a man aged 55 to 70 in good health and CMV-seronegative. Here the CDR3 DNA reads TGTGCCAGCAGCCCCCCCCCTAGGGAGATCTACAATGAGCAGTTCTTC. Translated, it gives CASSPPPREIYNEQFF.